This record covers a single T cell receptor (beta chain). The protocol was immunoSEQ multiplex PCR, while the TCRdb copy is restricted to in-frame clones and leaves out a portion. The sample records approximately 490,000 clones, 75% to 80% being singletons. The data were taken from a study of shared T cell receptors in the human thymus. The data also belong to a second study, concerning human thymus T cells. From that second work: The people who donated were healthy Finnish babies having corrective surgery for congenital heart defects. Related research reported highly overlapping thymic repertoires among unrelated individuals.

Sequencing used thymocytes. This TCR came from a boy in the first two years of life with a congenital heart defect.

This CDR3 is CASSQDQLAGDNTDTQYF. Written as DNA, the CDR3 is TGTGCCAGCAGCCAAGATCAGCTAGCGGGAGATAATACAGATACGCAGTATTTT. The rearrangement joins TRBV4-2 to TRBJ2-3; 10 bases are shared with TRBD2. CDR1 and CDR2 from the germline V gene are LGHNA and YNFKEQ. Trimming at V came to 0 bases and at J to 3 bases, leaving 9 bases not matched to a gene. CDR3 length equals 18 residues.